These 7 T cell receptor beta chains share one sample of origin, sequenced in a study of T cell repertoires in cytomegalovirus infection. Antigens of these TCRs are unknown. TCRdb passed the reads through MiXCR, listing each CDR3 protein once. The table includes around 130,000 distinct CDR3 sequences, more than 20% detected once. Sequenced sample: PBMCs, sequenced either directly or after in vitro stimulation (not recorded which). These receptors were taken from a human donor in good health (CMV status not recorded). Some clones in this sample may be carry-over from other donors' samples.

CDR3 sequence: CASSHGQGLSPLHF. CDR3 DNA sequence: TGTGCCAGCAGTCATGGACAGGGCCTCTCACCCCTCCACTTT. The rearrangement links TRBV6-5 to TRBJ1-6, with 8 bases identical to TRBD1. This CDR3 is 14 amino acids long. The junction had 7 bases not matched to a gene; V was cut back by 5 bases and J by 10 bases. Germline CDR1 reads MNHEY; CDR2 reads SVGAGI.

This clonotype was counted between two and nine times. This sequence joins TRBV7-9 and TRBJ2-7; D is uncertain. CDR3 length: 14 residues. V gave up 0 bases and J gave up 0 bases, with 6 bases separating them. The germline CDR1 and CDR2 sequences are SEHNR and FQNEAQ (reference sequence). The CDR3, as DNA: TGTGCCAGCAGCTTAGCGGTGAGCTCCTACGAGCAGTACTTC. It specifies CASSLAVSSYEQYF.

By sample share, this clonotype is medium-sized. The chain joins TRBV7-2 to TRBJ2-3; D might be TRBD1 or TRBD2, each matching 5 bases. V lost 5 bases to trimming and J lost 7 bases, with 13 bases between them. Germline V CDR1 and CDR2: SGHTA, FQGNSA. There are 13 residues in the CDR3. This chain's CDR3 is CASSLRDLHTQYF. The CDR3, as DNA: TGTGCCAGCAGCCTCAGGGACCTGCATACGCAGTATTTT.

The V call is TRBV6-2 or TRBV6-3, the J call TRBJ2-1, with 13 bases lining up with TRBD2. The germline V gene has CDR1 MNHEY and CDR2 SVGEGT. There are 16 residues in the CDR3. Trimming at V came to 5 bases and at J to 1 base, leaving 2 bases not matched to a gene. This chain's CDR3 is CASSRLAGGSYNEQFF. The CDR3 DNA follows: TGTGCCAGCAGTCGACTAGCGGGAGGATCCTACAATGAGCAGTTCTTC.

J is TRBJ1-2 and V is TRBV12-3 or TRBV12-4, with TRBD1 matching 8 bases. V was clipped by 6 bases and J by 3 bases; unmatched bases: 9. The CDR3 spans 15 residues. The CDR3 loop reads CASSRSQGAYYGYTF. The DNA for the CDR3 is TGTGCCAGCAGCCGGTCCCAGGGGGCTTACTATGGCTACACCTTC.

The table lists this clonotype with a few counts. This chain links TRBV4-1 with TRBJ2-3; D remains unclear. The CDR3 loop spans 16 amino acids. Looked up from germline, CDR1 is MGHRA and CDR2 is YSYEKL. Trimming took off 4 bases at V and 2 bases at J, with 16 bases between the two ends. The CDR3 region is CASSRTTMVDTDTQYF. The DNA of the CDR3 is TGCGCCAGCAGCCGGACCACGATGGTAGACACAGATACGCAGTATTTT.

This clonotype was counted between two and nine times. This sequence joins TRBV7-3 and TRBJ2-3; the match to TRBD2 covers 10 bases. Germline V gene sequence: CDR1 SGHTA, CDR2 FQGTGA. The junction had 12 bases not matched to a gene; V was cut back by 5 bases and J by 10 bases. The CDR3 covers 15 residues. CDR3 bases: TGTGCCAGCAGCGCAAAGGCGGGGACTAGCGATGCGCAGTATTTT. Translated: CASSAKAGTSDAQYF. Together with reference TRBV7-3 and TRBJ2-3, the CDR3 gives the full variable domain: GAGVSQTPSNKVTEKGKYVELRCDPISGHTALYWYRQSLGQGPEFLIYFQGTGAADDSGLPNDRFFAVRPEGSVSTLKIQRTERGDSAVYLCASSAKAGTSDAQYFGPGTRLTVL.